These 25 T cell receptor beta chains were all obtained from the same sample, sequenced in a study of T cells after yellow fever vaccination (dated by TCRdb to between 2018 and 2020). Per the publication, the treatment or condition label means: live attenuated yellow fever vaccine strain. Libraries were constructed by 5' RACE. Sequencing instrument: Illumina NovaSeq 6000. TCRdb trimmed the raw reads at Q25, called clones with MiXCR and kept productive beta chains. Entries are consolidated by CDR3 protein sequence, retaining the most common genes and DNA. In this sample the table shows hundreds of thousands of distinct CDR3 sequences, around 19% of which occur a single time. The biggest ten clones account for about a sixth of the sample. The specimen comprised PBMCs, sampled before the yellow fever booster vaccination. These TCRs come from a man aged 18-30 years who received the YFV17D yellow fever vaccine.

This clonotype occurred many times. CDR3: CSARGRGYSPLHF. The CDR3 DNA is TGCAGTGCTAGAGGCAGGGGGTATTCACCCCTCCACTTT. This sequence joins TRBV20-1 and TRBJ1-6, with 7 bases matching TRBD1. This CDR3 has 13 amino acids. The V segment lost 1 base and the J segment 8 bases; nucleotides outside the gene matches: 2. CDR1 is DFQATT, CDR2 SNEGSKA, per germline (reference sequence).

This clonotype was counted a few times. The chain uses TRBV29-1 and TRBJ1-1, with TRBD1 as a possible D gene (5 bases). Trimming pared 6 bases from V and 5 bases from J, leaving 25 bases between. The CDR3 has 16 amino acids. Germline CDR1 SQVTM, CDR2 ANQGSEA. This CDR3 is CSVWGVWGGGSTEAFF. CDR3 sequence (DNA): TGCAGCGTCTGGGGGGTCTGGGGCGGAGGTAGTACTGAAGCTTTCTTT.

This clonotype was seen only a few times. V is TRBV6-5 and J is TRBJ1-2, with unresolved D. In germline, CDR1 is MNHEY, CDR2 SVGAGI. This CDR3 has 13 amino acids. Trimming pared 5 bases from V and 10 bases from J, leaving 17 bases between. The CDR3 DNA reads TGTGCCAGCAGTCCTCGGGAACCCTACTTCTACACCTTC. It translates to CASSPREPYFYTF.

The chain combines TRBV29-1 with TRBJ1-1; TRBD1 is a possible D gene (5 bases). Deletions cut 4 bases from V and 0 bases from J, with 15 bases between. Germline V gene lookup returns CDR1 SQVTM and CDR2 ANQGSEA. CDR3 length: 15 residues. CDR3 bases: TGCAGCGTTGCCTCGGGGTGGGGGATGAACACTGAAGCTTTCTTT. Protein product: CSVASGWGMNTEAFF. The whole variable domain, filled in from reference TRBV29-1 and TRBJ1-1, reads SAVISQKPSRDICQRGTSLTIQCQVDSQVTMMFWYRQQPGQSLTLIATANQGSEATYESGFVIDKFPISRPNLTFSTLTVSNMSPEDSSIYLCSVASGWGMNTEAFFGQGTRLTVV.

CDR3 sequence (DNA): TGTGCCAGCAGTTCCCTGACAGGAATGAAAGAGACCCAGTACTTC. Amino acid sequence: CASSSLTGMKETQYF. V usage is TRBV27 and J usage is TRBJ2-5, with D possibly TRBD1 on 6 matching bases. The CDR3 extends over 15 amino acids. V lost 4 bases to trimming and J lost 3 bases, with 15 bases between them. Looked up from germline, CDR1 is MNHEY and CDR2 is SMNVEV (reference sequence).

This clonotype was counted only a few times. CDR3 in DNA: TGTGCCAGCAGCCCCCGGGACAGGGAAGTTGCTTTCTTT. Protein: CASSPRDREVAFF. The chain combines TRBV7-9 with TRBJ1-1, with 9 bases fitting TRBD1. Germline trimming cut 5 bases from V and 11 bases from J; bases unmatched to any gene: 9. The CDR3 covers 13 residues. In germline, CDR1 is SEHNR, CDR2 FQNEAQ (reference sequence). The full variable domain, its missing parts supplied by reference TRBV7-9 and TRBJ1-1, is DTGVSQNPRHKITKRGQNVTFRCDPISEHNRLYWYRQTLGQGPEFLTYFQNEAQLEKSRLLSDRFSAERPKGSFSTLEIQRTEQGDSAMYLCASSPRDREVAFFGQGTRLTVV.

This clonotype was observed a handful of times. V usage is TRBV20-1 and J usage is TRBJ1-1; TRBD1 agrees at 7 bases. V shed 7 bases, J shed 4 bases, and the junction held 12 bases outside the gene matches. This CDR3 comprises 14 residues. Looked up from germline, CDR1 is DFQATT and CDR2 is SNEGSKA (reference sequence). CDR3 residues: CSGARQGVGTEAFF. Here the CDR3 DNA reads TGCAGTGGCGCCCGGCAGGGGGTGGGCACTGAAGCTTTCTTT.

This clonotype has a handful of counts. The chain couples TRBV4-3 to TRBJ2-2; TRBD2 matches at 7 bases. V dropped 3 bases and J dropped 2; count of bases not matched to a gene: 6. CDR3 length equals 16 residues. Germline V lookup: CDR1 LGHNA, CDR2 YSLEER. The CDR3 nucleotides are TGCGCCAGCAGCCACGGGAGGCATCCAAACACCGGGGAGCTGTTTTTT. It specifies CASSHGRHPNTGELFF.

The rearrangement uses TRBV7-2 and TRBJ2-5, with D tentatively TRBD2 (7 bases). Germline lookup yields CDR1 SGHTA and CDR2 FQGNSA. The CDR3 is made up of 16 amino acids. The V gene lost 1 base and the J gene lost 4 bases, with 16 bases spanning the gap. CDR3 nucleotides: TGTGCCAGCAGCTTAGGTGTGAGGGGGAGGGGAGAGACCCAGTACTTC. It yields the protein CASSLGVRGRGETQYF.

V and J are TRBV4-3 and TRBJ2-4; D remains unclear. The V end lost 1 base, the J end lost 2 bases, and 12 bases lay between the germline ends. CDR3 size: 16 residues. Germline V gives CDR1 LGHNA, CDR2 YSLEER. CDR3 residues: CASSQAPYETKNIQYF. CDR3 DNA: TGCGCCAGCAGCCAAGCCCCCTATGAGACCAAAAACATTCAGTACTTC.

As DNA, the CDR3 is TGCAGTGCTCCCCCCCAGGGGGCGGTAGTAGGCGAGCAGTACTTC. As protein: CSAPPQGAVVGEQYF. The chain recombines TRBV20-1 with TRBJ2-7; TRBD1 aligns across 8 bases. Per the germline V gene, CDR1 is DFQATT and CDR2 is SNEGSKA (reference sequence). This CDR3 comprises 15 residues. V trimming: 5 bases; J trimming: 6 bases; junction bases outside the gene matches: 15.

V usage is TRBV20-1 and J usage is TRBJ2-1; 9 bases fit TRBD2. J was trimmed by 3 bases and V by 5 bases; bases with no gene match: 8. CDR1 and CDR2 (germline): DFQATT, SNEGSKA (reference sequence). The CDR3 runs 15 residues. CDR3 in amino acids: CSAGGASGVYNEQFF. CDR3 in DNA: TGCAGTGCTGGAGGGGCTAGCGGGGTCTACAATGAGCAGTTCTTC.

This chain connects TRBV6-2 or TRBV6-3 to TRBJ2-1; D unclear. Between the trimmed V and J ends, which lost 0 bases and 0 bases, there was a span of 6 bases. This CDR3 is 15 amino acids long. Germline values: CDR1 MNHEY, CDR2 SVGEGT. The CDR3 DNA follows: TGTGCCAGCAGTTACTCCTCCAGCTCCTACAATGAGCAGTTCTTC. It is translated as CASSYSSSSYNEQFF.

This clonotype occurred a few times. V gene TRBV7-2 combines with J gene TRBJ1-6; D remains unclear. Trimming removed 5 bases at V and 18 bases at J, with 14 bases between. CDR1 is SGHTA, CDR2 FQGNSA, per germline. The CDR3 consists of 11 residues. The CDR3 here is CASSAWGDHHF. CDR3 bases: TGTGCCAGCAGCGCCTGGGGAGACCACCACTTT.

The chain employs TRBV12-3 or TRBV12-4 and TRBJ2-4, with 10 bases aligning to TRBD2. This CDR3 comprises 17 residues. J lost 1 base, V lost 6 bases, and 9 bases had no gene match. CDR3: CASSFWRGLAAKNIQYF. The CDR3 nucleotides read TGTGCCAGCAGCTTCTGGAGGGGACTAGCGGCCAAAAACATTCAGTACTTC.

This clonotype was detected only a few times. The chain joins TRBV7-9 to TRBJ1-5, with 8 bases fitting TRBD1. Germline CDR1 and CDR2: SEHNR and FQNEAQ (reference sequence). The CDR3 is 15 residues long. The junction had 4 bases not matched to a gene; V was cut back by 4 bases and J by 2 bases. CDR3 nucleotide sequence: TGTGCCAGCAGCTCCCTGGACAGGGGCAATCAGCCCCAGCATTTT. This gives the protein CASSSLDRGNQPQHF.

This clonotype was counted at least ten times. V usage is TRBV4-3 and J usage is TRBJ2-1; D is unclear. The germline gives CDR1 LGHNA, CDR2 YSLEER. Trimming took off 0 bases at V and 8 bases at J, with 17 bases between the two ends. The CDR3 runs 16 residues. The CDR3 spells CASSQDFRAREDEQFF. The CDR3 coding sequence is TGCGCCAGCAGCCAAGATTTTAGGGCCCGTGAGGATGAGCAGTTCTTC.

There are many counts of this clonotype. This rearrangement joins TRBV4-3 to TRBJ2-1; possibly TRBD2 for D (6 bases). Germline CDR1 is LGHNA and CDR2 is YSLEER. The V end was cut by 0 bases, the J end by 8 bases, with 20 bases between. The CDR3 is 17 residues long. CDR3 in DNA: TGCGCCAGCAGCCAAGATCATGCGTGGGGAGGAACCCATGAGCAGTTCTTC. Encoded protein: CASSQDHAWGGTHEQFF.

This clonotype turned up a few times. The rearrangement joins TRBV5-1 to TRBJ2-7; D is uncertain. This CDR3 has 14 residues. Germline V gene data show CDR1 as SGHRS and CDR2 as YFSETQ. Trimming took off 0 bases at V and 7 bases at J, with 14 bases between the two ends. CDR3 loop: CASSLADEFGEQYV. DNA for the CDR3: TGCGCCAGCAGCTTGGCCGACGAGTTCGGGGAGCAGTACGTC.

This chain links TRBV9 with TRBJ2-3; maybe TRBD1 (6 bases). The CDR3 is 14 residues long. CDR1 and CDR2 (germline): SGDLS, YYNGEE. V dropped 6 bases and J dropped 0 bases, with 11 bases sitting between them. This CDR3 is CASTLDSSTDTQYF. In DNA form, the CDR3 reads TGTGCCAGCACCCTGGACAGTAGCACAGATACGCAGTATTTT.

Many counts were recorded for this clonotype. The V call is TRBV4-3, the J call TRBJ2-5; 10 nucleotides line up with TRBD2. This CDR3 contains 15 residues. The germline CDR1 and CDR2 sequences are LGHNA and YSLEER. The V segment lost 0 bases and the J segment 5 bases; nucleotides outside the gene matches: 3. DNA of the CDR3: TGCGCCAGCAGCCAAGAACTAGCGGGAATCGAGACCCAGTACTTC. This translates into CASSQELAGIETQYF.

The J gene is TRBJ1-2, the V gene TRBV6-5; no clear D gene. This CDR3 has 14 residues. Trimming shortened V by 4 bases and J by 4 bases, and 13 bases separated the two germline ends. Germline lookup yields CDR1 MNHEY and CDR2 SVGAGI. CDR3: CASSSLIQRYGYTF. In DNA, the CDR3 is TGTGCCAGCAGTTCTCTCATTCAGCGCTATGGCTACACCTTC.

The chain links TRBV27 to TRBJ2-2; unclear D gene. Germline assignment: CDR1 MNHEY and CDR2 SMNVEV (reference sequence). V was cut by 5 bases and J by 7 bases, with 11 bases left in between. This CDR3 has 13 amino acids. DNA of the CDR3: TGTGCCAGCAGTCCTGTAGGGATCGGGGAGCTGTTTTTT. It is translated as CASSPVGIGELFF.

The J gene is TRBJ1-1, the V gene TRBV12-3 or TRBV12-4; 9 bases are shared with TRBD1. The CDR3 has 13 amino acids. Unmatched junction bases numbered 5, after V lost 8 bases and J lost 4 bases. This CDR3 is CASGGQGVTEAFF. The CDR3 coding sequence is TGTGCCAGCGGGGGACAGGGAGTCACTGAAGCTTTCTTT.

This clonotype has only one observation. The chain links TRBV27 to TRBJ1-5; maybe TRBD1 (5 bases). Trimming left V 6 bases short and J 4 bases short, with 13 bases between. This CDR3 is 14 amino acids long. Germline V gives CDR1 MNHEY, CDR2 SMNVEV (reference sequence). The CDR3 DNA sequence: TGTGCCAGCAGGGCAGGGTTGAGTAATCAGCCCCAGCATTTT. The encoded protein is CASRAGLSNQPQHF.